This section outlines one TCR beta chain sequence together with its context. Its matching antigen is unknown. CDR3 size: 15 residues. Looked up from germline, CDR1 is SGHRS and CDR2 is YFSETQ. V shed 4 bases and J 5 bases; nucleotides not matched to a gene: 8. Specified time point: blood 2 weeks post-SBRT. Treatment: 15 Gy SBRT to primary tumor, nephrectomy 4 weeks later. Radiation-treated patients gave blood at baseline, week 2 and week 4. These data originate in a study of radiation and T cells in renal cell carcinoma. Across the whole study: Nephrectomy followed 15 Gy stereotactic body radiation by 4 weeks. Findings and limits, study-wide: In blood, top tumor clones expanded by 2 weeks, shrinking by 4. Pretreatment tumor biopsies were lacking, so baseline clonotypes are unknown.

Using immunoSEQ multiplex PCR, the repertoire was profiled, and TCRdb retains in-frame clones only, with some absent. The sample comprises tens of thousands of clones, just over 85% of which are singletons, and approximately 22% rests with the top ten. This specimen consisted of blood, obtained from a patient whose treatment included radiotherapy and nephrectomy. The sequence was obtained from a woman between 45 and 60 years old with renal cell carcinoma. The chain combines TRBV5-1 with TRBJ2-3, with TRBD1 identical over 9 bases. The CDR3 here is CASSGMTGGVDTQYF. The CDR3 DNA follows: TGCGCCAGCAGCGGAATGACAGGGGGAGTAGATACGCAGTATTTT.